These 12 T cell receptor beta chains were sequenced from one sample in a study of long-term antiretroviral therapy in people with HIV. At the survey level, the v3.0 immunoSEQ assay was run. Sequenced by immunoSEQ multiplex PCR; TCRdb stores in-frame clones only, minus some. The data contain under 50,000 clones, about 86% of them singletons. Here the sequenced sample was unsorted PBMCs, taken just before starting antiretroviral therapy. The receptor source for this set is a woman under 30 with HIV.

This chain uses TRBV4-1 with TRBJ2-1; TRBD2 matches at 10 bases. The germline gives CDR1 MGHRA, CDR2 YSYEKL. This CDR3 has 16 residues. With 4 bases clipped from V and 4 bases from J, the junction kept 7 bases outside the gene matches. CDR3 DNA sequence: TGCGCCAGCAGCCTCGGACTAGCGGAACAGTACAATGAGCAGTTCTTC. Amino acids: CASSLGLAEQYNEQFF.

The chain uses TRBV10-1 and TRBJ2-3; TRBD2 agrees at 9 bases. This CDR3 is 13 amino acids long. Germline V lookup: CDR1 WNHNN, CDR2 SYGVQD (reference sequence). The V segment lost 6 bases and the J segment 4 bases; nucleotides outside the gene matches: 2. Written as DNA, the CDR3 is TGCGCCAGCAGCCCTAGCGGGGCAGATACGCAGTATTTT. Its protein product is CASSPSGADTQYF.

The gene calls are TRBV5-1 and TRBJ2-3; TRBD2 matches at 12 bases. The CDR3 totals 17 residues. Germline lookup yields CDR1 SGHRS and CDR2 YFSETQ. V trimming: 3 bases; J trimming: 4 bases; junction bases outside the gene matches: 9. CDR3 sequence (DNA): TGCGCCAGCAGCTCTGGACTAGCGGGGATAGTAGCAGATACGCAGTATTTT. Its translation is CASSSGLAGIVADTQYF.

V usage is TRBV7-8 and J usage is TRBJ1-1; no reliable D call. The V and J ends lost 5 bases and 7 bases respectively, with 11 bases between them. Looked up from germline, CDR1 is SGHVS and CDR2 is FQNEAQ. The CDR3 is 12 amino acids. In nucleotides, the CDR3 is TGTGCCAGCAGCCCGCGGACGGGTGAAGCTTTCTTT. Its protein is CASSPRTGEAFF.

The gene calls are TRBV7-2 and TRBJ1-2; D gene unclear. Between the trimmed V and J ends, which lost 5 bases and 8 bases, there was a span of 21 bases. Germline V gene data show CDR1 as SGHTA and CDR2 as FQGNSA. This CDR3 has 15 residues. The CDR3 loop is CASSLDGRPNGGYTF. In DNA form, the CDR3 reads TGTGCCAGCAGCCTAGACGGCAGGCCAAATGGGGGCTACACCTTC. Variable domain in full (rest from reference TRBV7-2 and TRBJ1-2): GAGVSQSPSNKVTEKGKDVELRCDPISGHTALYWYRQSLGQGLEFLIYFQGNSAPDKSGLPSDRFSAERTGGSVSTLTIQRTQQEDSAVYLCASSLDGRPNGGYTFGSGTRLTVV.

The J gene is TRBJ2-7, the V gene TRBV11-2; D possibly uses TRBD1 or TRBD2 (6 bases each). CDR3 length equals 14 residues. Trimming shortened V by 6 bases and J by 4 bases, and 16 bases separated the two germline ends. Germline lookup yields CDR1 SGHAT and CDR2 FQNNGV. CDR3 sequence (DNA): TGTGCCAGCAGTCGGGGAGGACAGACTTACGAGCAGTACTTC. It yields the protein CASSRGGQTYEQYF.

The chain combines TRBV6-1 with TRBJ2-7, with 8 bases lining up with TRBD2. This CDR3 has 12 amino acids. With 10 bases clipped from V and 5 bases from J, the junction kept 7 bases outside the gene matches. Germline lookup yields CDR1 MNHNS and CDR2 SASEGT. The CDR3 DNA is TGTGCCACCTCCGGGACTAGGAACGAGCAGTACTTC. This translates into CATSGTRNEQYF.

The V call is TRBV11-3, the J call TRBJ2-5; 11 bases align to TRBD1. There are 15 residues in the CDR3. V was pared by 5 bases and J by 5 bases, with 7 bases of the junction left unmatched. Germline CDR1 is SGHNT and CDR2 is YENEEA. CDR3 protein: CASSKRTGGDETQYF. As DNA, the CDR3 is TGTGCCAGCAGCAAACGGACAGGGGGCGATGAGACCCAGTACTTC.

V gene TRBV21-1 combines with J gene TRBJ2-2; the table's D call, TRBD2, has no DNA check behind it. TRBV21-1 is assigned pseudogene status. The CDR3 is 16 residues long. The CDR3 protein is CASSKASGTNTGELFF. In DNA form, the CDR3 reads TGTGCCAGCAGCAAAGCTAGCGGGACGAACACCGGGGAGCTGTTTTTT.

The chain uses TRBV28 and TRBJ1-4; TRBD1 matches 7 bases. The trim removed 5 bases at V and 5 bases at J, leaving 11 bases unmatched. The CDR3 is made up of 16 amino acids. From germline, CDR1 is MDHEN and CDR2 SYDVKM. CDR3 sequence: CASSRLGTATNEKLFF. CDR3 coding DNA: TGTGCCAGCAGTCGGCTAGGGACAGCGACAAATGAAAAACTGTTTTTT.

This clone was observed a single time. The same CDR3 arises from other DNA sequences in this sample as well. J is TRBJ2-7 and V is TRBV4-3, with D possibly TRBD1 on 5 matching bases. Trimming shortened V by 0 bases and J by 2 bases, and 11 bases separated the two germline ends. Looked up from germline, CDR1 is LGHNA and CDR2 is YSLEER. The CDR3 totals 15 residues. In DNA form, the CDR3 reads TGCGCCAGCAGCCAAGAGGGAACAGGAGCCTACGAGCAGTACTTC. It is translated as CASSQEGTGAYEQYF.

This chain connects TRBV7-6 to TRBJ2-1, with 8 positions matching TRBD1. In germline, CDR1 is SGHVS, CDR2 FNYEAQ. The junction had 10 bases not matched to a gene; V was cut back by 0 bases and J by 3 bases. CDR3 size: 18 residues. The CDR3 DNA follows: TGTGCCAGCAGCTTAGCCCGTCAGGGGGCGACGCTCTACAATGAGCAGTTCTTC. It is translated as CASSLARQGATLYNEQFF.